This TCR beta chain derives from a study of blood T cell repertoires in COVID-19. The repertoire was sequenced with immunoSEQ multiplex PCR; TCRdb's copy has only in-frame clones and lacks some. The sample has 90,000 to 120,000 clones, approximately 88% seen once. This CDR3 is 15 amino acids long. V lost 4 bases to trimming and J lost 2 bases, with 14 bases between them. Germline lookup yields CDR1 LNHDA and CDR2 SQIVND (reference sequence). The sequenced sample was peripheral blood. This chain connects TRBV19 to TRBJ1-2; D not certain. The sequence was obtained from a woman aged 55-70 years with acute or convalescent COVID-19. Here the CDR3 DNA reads TGTGCCAGTAGTACCCAGAGAGGGAAAAACTATGGCTACACCTTC. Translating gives CASSTQRGKNYGYTF.